A selection of T cell receptor beta chains follows, all from one sample in a study of T cells in Graves' hyperthyroidism and ophthalmopathy. Via MiXCR, TCRdb re-called the multiplex PCR reads, giving one row per CDR3 protein. This table has 660,000 or so distinct CDR3 sequences, about 45% appearing once. Sample: peripheral blood or thyroid tissue (not recorded which). These receptors all come from an adult man with Graves' disease, either hyperthyroidism or ophthalmopathy (not recorded which). Each CDR3 is given with its conserved first and last residue. Fields, in order: V gene, D gene, clone size, J gene, CDR3 protein, CDR3 DNA. D genes are given only for firm matches. Clone size is stated in some rows and not others, as once, few, many or a class when expanded.

TRBV6-6,TRBD1,few,TRBJ1-1,CASKGQGEAEAFF,TGTGCCAGCAAAGGACAGGGGGAAGCTGAAGCTTTCTTT
TRBV19,NA,NA,TRBJ1-1,CASSQDGAGETEAFF,TGTGCCAGCAGCCAAGACGGGGCTGGGGAAACTGAAGCTTTCTTT
TRBV27,TRBD2,NA,TRBJ2-5,CASSYLAGGPRETQYF,TGTGCCAGCAGTTATTTAGCGGGAGGGCCACGGGAGACCCAGTACTTC
TRBV24-1,NA,NA,TRBJ1-1,CASSETRGAFF,TGTGCCAGCAGTGAAACGAGGGGTGCTTTCTTT
TRBV12-3/TRBV12-4,NA,few,TRBJ2-2,CASVKETGELFF,TGTGCCAGCGTGAAGGAGACCGGGGAGCTGTTTTTT
TRBV7-2,TRBD2,NA,TRBJ2-2,CASSLEGLVTGELFF,TGTGCCAGCAGCTTAGAGGGACTAGTGACCGGGGAGCTGTTTTTT
TRBV7-9,TRBD1,NA,TRBJ1-2,CASSPRDRGEYGYTF,TGTGCCAGCAGCCCTCGGGACAGGGGAGAGTATGGCTACACCTTC
TRBV7-9,TRBD2,many,TRBJ2-5,CASSLTVAGQETQYF,TGTGCCAGCAGCTTGACTGTAGCGGGGCAAGAGACCCAGTACTTC
TRBV7-6,NA,few,TRBJ1-3,CASSNQQGGVGNTIYF,TGTGCCAGCAGCAATCAACAGGGAGGAGTTGGAAACACCATATATTTT
TRBV2,NA,NA,TRBJ1-2,CASSYEGGQTFTNYGYTF,TGTGCCAGCAGTTACGAGGGAGGGCAGACCTTTACTAACTATGGCTACACCTTC
TRBV11-2,NA,NA,TRBJ2-6,CASSGVGWANVLTF,TGTGCCAGTAGTGGTGTCGGGTGGGCCAACGTCCTGACTTTC
TRBV2,NA,NA,TRBJ2-7,CASNGVNEQYF,TGTGCCAGCAACGGAGTCAACGAGCAGTACTTC
TRBV7-9,NA,few,TRBJ2-2,CASSPLQGSAGELFF,TGCGCCAGCAGCCCGCTGCAGGGGAGCGCCGGGGAGCTGTTTTTT
TRBV7-9,NA,NA,TRBJ2-7,CASSTRGRNEQYF,TGTGCCAGCAGCACGAGAGGGCGTAACGAGCAGTACTTC
TRBV7-3,TRBD1,few,TRBJ1-1,CASSLNQGDTEAFF,TGCGCCAGCAGCCTCAACCAGGGGGACACTGAAGCTTTCTTT
TRBV2,NA,NA,TRBJ2-5,CDRGYTQYF,TGTGACCGCGGTTACACCCAGTACTTC
TRBV9,TRBD2,NA,TRBJ2-5,CASSVGLAGGGETQYF,TGTGCCAGCAGCGTTGGGCTAGCGGGGGGGGGCGAGACCCAGTACTTC
TRBV9,TRBD1,NA,TRBJ1-2,CASSYLRDSLNYGYTF,TGTGCCAGCAGCTATCTCCGGGACAGTCTTAACTATGGCTACACCTTC
TRBV5-1,NA,NA,TRBJ1-1,CASSFADEAFF,TGCGCCAGCAGCTTTGCGGATGAAGCTTTCTTT
TRBV6-1,NA,NA,TRBJ2-7,CASIRRAGF,TGTGCCAGCATAAGGAGGGCGGGCTTC
TRBV15,NA,NA,TRBJ1-5,CATSGQPQHF,TGTGCCACCTCGGGCCAGCCCCAGCATTTT
TRBV6-5,NA,many,TRBJ1-2,CASSYRRTGTYGYTF,TGTGCCAGCAGTTACAGACGCACAGGGACCTATGGCTACACCTTC
TRBV11-2,NA,NA,TRBJ1-4,CARPPSVEKLFF,TGTGCTAGACCCCCTAGTGTTGAAAAACTGTTTTTT
TRBV7-9,NA,NA,TRBJ1-5,CASSQEEAFGDQPQHF,TGTGCCAGCAGCCAAGAGGAGGCCTTCGGGGATCAGCCCCAGCATTTT
TRBV2,NA,many,TRBJ2-7,CASSEAYGPYEQYF,TGTGCCAGCAGTGAGGCTTATGGGCCCTACGAGCAGTACTTC